The 27 T cell receptor beta chains below all came from one sample that was sequenced in a study of T cell changes during pregnancy in multiple sclerosis. The data were produced by immunoSEQ multiplex PCR, yet TCRdb's version contains in-frame clones alone and is incomplete. This sample has about 100,000 clones, with over 80% found just once. Sample: peripheral blood, taken after pregnancy. The source of these receptors is a female donor with multiple sclerosis, enrolled in a pregnancy study.

This sequence joins TRBV19 and TRBJ1-4; D call uncertain. V was cut by 6 bases and J by 8 bases, with 13 bases left in between. The germline V gene has CDR1 LNHDA and CDR2 SQIVND (reference sequence). This CDR3 spans 13 amino acids. CDR3 DNA sequence: TGTGCCAGTAGGGTACGGGGTCGCGAAAAACTGTTTTTT. Translation gives CASRVRGREKLFF.

The genes are TRBV19 and TRBJ1-2; 7 bases fit TRBD1. The CDR3 extends over 15 amino acids. V lost 7 bases and J lost 0; bases outside the gene matches: 8. Germline CDR1 reads LNHDA; CDR2 reads SQIVND (reference sequence). This CDR3 is CASNLGDSANYGYTF. The CDR3 bases are TGTGCCAGTAACTTAGGGGACAGCGCTAACTATGGCTACACCTTC. Full variable domain (rest looked up from reference TRBV19 and TRBJ1-2): DGGITQSPKYLFRKEGQNVTLSCEQNLNHDAMYWYRQDPGQGLRLIYYSQIVNDFQKGDIAEGYSVSREKKESFPLTVTSAQKNPTAFYLCASNLGDSANYGYTFGSGTRLTVV.

This chain connects TRBV5-1 to TRBJ2-1, with D possibly TRBD1 on 5 matching bases. Germline V gene sequence: CDR1 SGHRS, CDR2 YFSETQ. The length of the CDR3 is 13 residues. V gave up 5 bases and J gave up 6 bases, with 12 bases separating them. DNA for the CDR3: TGCGCCAGCAGAGTGGGGCAGGGCAATGAGCAGTTCTTC. The encoded protein is CASRVGQGNEQFF.

J is TRBJ1-1 and V is TRBV15, with D possibly TRBD1 on 5 matching bases. Germline lookup yields CDR1 LNHNV and CDR2 YYDKDF (reference sequence). The CDR3 has 16 amino acids. V lost 0 bases and J 3 bases, leaving 14 bases between the germline ends. This chain's CDR3 is CATSRDLGAGDTEAFF. CDR3 sequence (DNA): TGTGCCACCAGCAGAGATCTCGGGGCGGGGGACACTGAAGCTTTCTTT. Looking up the rest from reference TRBV15 and TRBJ1-1 gives the full variable domain: DAMVIQNPRYQVTQFGKPVTLSCSQTLNHNVMYWYQQKSSQAPKLLFHYYDKDFNNEADTPDNFQSRRPNTSFCFLDIRSPGLGDTAMYLCATSRDLGAGDTEAFFGQGTRLTVV.

The chain carries TRBV27 and TRBJ1-2, with 11 bases fitting TRBD1. Trimming removed 5 bases from V and 8 bases from J; junction bases left unmatched: 10. The CDR3 runs to 15 residues. The V gene's germline CDR1 is MNHEY and CDR2 SMNVEV (reference sequence). The CDR3 is CASSPRDRGIGGYTF. The CDR3, as DNA: TGTGCCAGCAGTCCCCGGGACAGGGGGATTGGCGGCTACACCTTC.

J is TRBJ2-6 and V is TRBV5-4; D is unclear. V lost 1 base and J lost 2, with 7 bases in between. CDR3 length: 15 residues. Germline CDR1 SGHNT, CDR2 YYREEE (reference sequence). The CDR3 spells CASSLLAPGANVLTF. The CDR3 bases are TGTGCCAGCAGCTTGTTGGCCCCTGGGGCCAACGTCCTGACTTTC.

The chain links TRBV18 to TRBJ1-5; unclear D gene. The V end was cut by 3 bases, the J end by 0 bases, with 12 bases between. Germline values: CDR1 KGHSH, CDR2 LQKENI. The CDR3 sequence is 16 residues long. The CDR3 reads CASSPSNRGSNQPQHF. Written as DNA, the CDR3 is TGTGCCAGCTCACCCTCAAACCGGGGTAGCAATCAGCCCCAGCATTTT.

This clone appeared a single time. V is TRBV29-1 and J is TRBJ2-2; 13 nucleotides agree with TRBD2. The CDR3 runs 13 residues. V was clipped by 7 bases and J by 7 bases; unmatched bases: 3. Germline lookup yields CDR1 SQVTM and CDR2 ANQGSEA. The CDR3 reads CSAGTSGIGELFF. CDR3 DNA: TGCAGCGCCGGGACTAGCGGGATCGGGGAGCTGTTTTTT.

The CDR3 coding sequence is TGCAGTGCTAACCGGTTTACTGAAGCTTTCTTT. This sequence encodes CSANRFTEAFF. This chain joins TRBV20-1 and TRBJ1-1; D is undetermined. The CDR3 consists of 11 residues. The V end was cut by 4 bases, the J end by 5 bases, with 8 bases between. Germline V gene data show CDR1 as DFQATT and CDR2 as SNEGSKA (reference sequence).

The chain is built from TRBV2 and TRBJ2-7, with TRBD1 identical over 9 bases. CDR1 and CDR2 (germline): SNHLY, FYNNEI. The CDR3 length is 17 residues. Losses at the gene ends were 0 bases for V and 3 bases for J; bases not matched to a gene: 9. CDR3 amino acids: CASSEALWTGESYEQYF. Here the CDR3 DNA reads TGTGCCAGCAGTGAAGCGCTTTGGACAGGGGAAAGCTACGAGCAGTACTTC. The full variable domain, rest sourced from reference TRBV2 and TRBJ2-7, is EPEVTQTPSHQVTQMGQEVILRCVPISNHLYFYWYRQILGQKVEFLVSFYNNEISEKSEIFDDQFSVERPDGSNFTLKIRSTKLEDSAMYFCASSEALWTGESYEQYFGPGTRLTVT.

The chain recombines TRBV27 with TRBJ2-1; 7 bases fit TRBD1. Germline V gene sequence: CDR1 MNHEY, CDR2 SMNVEV (reference sequence). The V and J ends lost 5 bases and 6 bases, in that order; junction bases with no gene match: 10. The CDR3 contains 15 residues. DNA for the CDR3: TGTGCCAGCAGTCCGACAGGGAGCCGCGTCAATGAGCAGTTCTTC. Protein product: CASSPTGSRVNEQFF.

V usage is TRBV4-1 and J usage is TRBJ1-6, with D hard to call. Germline V gene sequence: CDR1 MGHRA, CDR2 YSYEKL. V lost 1 base, J lost 8 bases, and 6 bases lay in between. The CDR3 has 13 residues. For the CDR3, the DNA is TGCGCCAGCAGCCAAGGTGTCGATTCACCCCTCCACTTT. It encodes CASSQGVDSPLHF.

CDR3 nucleotide sequence: TGTGCCAGCAGTTCCCTTTCCGGGACAGGGGGCGAGGCTTTCTTT. Its protein is CASSSLSGTGGEAFF. V and J are TRBV25-1 and TRBJ1-1, with TRBD1 matching over 12 bases. The CDR3 consists of 15 residues. V gave up 5 bases and J gave up 11 bases; unmatched junction bases: 12. The V gene's germline CDR1 is MGHDK and CDR2 SYGVNS.

The V and J genes are TRBV5-4 and TRBJ2-7, with D possibly being TRBD1 (6 bases). There are 15 residues in the CDR3. Per germline, CDR1 SGHNT and CDR2 YYREEE (reference sequence). Trimming took off 0 bases at V and 1 base at J, with 11 bases between the two ends. In nucleotides, the CDR3 is TGTGCCAGCAGCTTGGGGACAGAGAGATCCTACGAGCAGTACTTC. It is translated as CASSLGTERSYEQYF.

The V call is TRBV5-6, the J call TRBJ2-7; no definite D call. Per germline, CDR1 SGHDT and CDR2 YYEEEE. The CDR3 is made up of 11 amino acids. Between the trimmed V and J ends, which lost 2 bases and 5 bases, there was a span of 5 bases. CDR3 nucleotide sequence: TGTGCCAGCAGCTTTAGCAACGAGCAGTACTTC. Amino acid sequence: CASSFSNEQYF.

The chain joins TRBV6-6 to TRBJ2-3, with 7 bases that match TRBD2. Germline V CDR1 and CDR2: MNHNY, SVGAGI (reference sequence). J gave up 2 bases and V 5 bases, and 7 bases lay outside the gene matches. The CDR3 covers 15 residues. This CDR3 reads CASSNPGGATDTQYF. The DNA for the CDR3 is TGTGCCAGCAGTAACCCGGGGGGAGCCACAGATACGCAGTATTTT.

The V and J genes are TRBV29-1 and TRBJ2-5, with D maybe TRBD1 (5 bases). The CDR3 is made up of 11 amino acids. CDR1 and CDR2 from the germline V gene are SQVTM and ANQGSEA. With 8 bases removed from V and 6 bases from J, the gap between germline ends came to 13 bases. CDR3 DNA: TGCAGCTTTCAGGGTAGGAAGACCCAGTACTTC. It translates to CSFQGRKTQYF.

CDR3: CASSYSRTATYEQYF. CDR3 sequence (DNA): TGTGCCAGCAGTTACTCTCGGACAGCTACCTACGAGCAGTACTTC. J is TRBJ2-7 and V is TRBV6-5; tentatively, D is TRBD1 (6 bases). Germline CDR1 MNHEY, CDR2 SVGAGI. Trimming took 0 bases from V and 2 from J, leaving 11 bases between them. CDR3 length: 15 amino acids.

The CDR3 nucleotides read TGTGCCAGCAGCCGGGACAGTCTTCAGCCCCAGCATTTT. Translating gives CASSRDSLQPQHF. The rearrangement joins TRBV7-3 to TRBJ1-5, with 7 bases identical to TRBD1. The germline gives CDR1 SGHTA, CDR2 FQGTGA. The CDR3 runs 13 residues. Unmatched junction bases numbered 4, after V lost 5 bases and J lost 6 bases. The complete variable domain, with remaining parts taken from reference TRBV7-3 and TRBJ1-5, reads GAGVSQTPSNKVTEKGKYVELRCDPISGHTALYWYRQSLGQGPEFLIYFQGTGAADDSGLPNDRFFAVRPEGSVSTLKIQRTERGDSAVYLCASSRDSLQPQHFGDGTRLSIL.

J is TRBJ2-1 and V is TRBV6-1; 9 bases line up with TRBD2. Trimming at V came to 3 bases and at J to 15 bases, leaving 9 bases not matched to a gene. Germline CDR1 reads MNHNS; CDR2 reads SASEGT. The CDR3 has 13 amino acids. CDR3 region: CASSEKPGLASFF. The CDR3 DNA is TGTGCCAGCAGTGAGAAACCGGGACTAGCATCGTTCTTC.

J is TRBJ1-2 and V is TRBV7-9, with a tentative D call TRBD1 (5 bases). V dropped 5 bases and J dropped 8 bases, with 18 bases sitting between them. Germline loops: CDR1 SEHNR, CDR2 FQNEAQ (reference sequence). The CDR3 covers 14 residues. The CDR3 spells CASSASGGAGGYTF. The CDR3 nucleotides read TGTGCCAGCAGCGCTTCGGGGGGAGCGGGAGGCTACACCTTC.

CDR3 bases: TGCGCCAGCAAGGTATCAGGGGGCACAGATACGCAGTATTTT. This codes for CASKVSGGTDTQYF. The chain recombines TRBV10-2 with TRBJ2-3; weak D call: TRBD1 (6 bases). The CDR3 runs 14 residues. Germline values: CDR1 WSHSY, CDR2 SAAADI. Trimming pared 7 bases from V and 1 base from J, leaving 12 bases between.

This rearrangement joins TRBV5-1 to TRBJ2-3, with TRBD1 as a possible D gene (5 bases). Germline CDR1 SGHRS, CDR2 YFSETQ. The V end lost 7 bases, the J end lost 0 bases, and 15 bases lay between the germline ends. The CDR3 length is 15 residues. CDR3 residues: CASHRYSTSTDTQYF. CDR3 coding DNA: TGCGCCAGCCACAGGTACTCCACTAGCACAGATACGCAGTATTTT.

The rearrangement links TRBV7-8 to TRBJ1-1; 7 nucleotides line up with TRBD1. The CDR3 contains 12 residues. Losses at the gene ends were 5 bases for V and 7 bases for J; bases not matched to a gene: 4. CDR1 is SGHVS, CDR2 FQNEAQ, per germline. The CDR3 here is CASSRTGVEAFF. DNA for the CDR3: TGTGCCAGCAGCCGGACAGGAGTTGAAGCTTTCTTT.

The chain recombines TRBV6-1 with TRBJ1-2; D unclear. V was cut by 3 bases and J by 4 bases, with 12 bases left in between. The V gene's germline CDR1 is MNHNS and CDR2 SASEGT. CDR3 length: 14 residues. DNA of the CDR3: TGTGCCAGCAGTGACGTGGCAGGAAGCTATGGCTACACCTTC. It is translated as CASSDVAGSYGYTF.

The gene calls are TRBV18 and TRBJ1-2; a possible D gene is TRBD1 (5 bases). The V gene lost 3 bases and the J gene lost 3 bases, with 14 bases spanning the gap. The CDR3 length is 15 residues. Germline loops: CDR1 KGHSH, CDR2 LQKENI. The CDR3 sequence is CASSPGLPPDYGYTF. As DNA, the CDR3 is TGTGCCAGCTCACCGGGGCTACCCCCGGACTATGGCTACACCTTC.

The rearrangement joins TRBV6-1 to TRBJ1-5; D may be TRBD1 (5 bases). Trimming took off 8 bases at V and 1 base at J, with 9 bases between the two ends. This CDR3 contains 13 residues. The germline gives CDR1 MNHNS, CDR2 SASEGT. CDR3 DNA: TGTGCCAGCGTGTGGGGCAGCAATCAGCCCCAGCATTTT. This sequence encodes CASVWGSNQPQHF.